The 25 T cell receptor beta chains listed next were all sequenced from one sample in a study of tumor-infiltrating lymphocytes in primary liver carcinoma. Making TCR beta cDNA involved approximately 480 ng total RNA and a constant-region primer. Libraries for TCR beta were built through three nested multiplex PCR rounds, which together made up a slightly modified ARM-PCR procedure. The first two PCR rounds, around 10 cycles each, used TRBV1-TRBV30 forward primers and a C-beta reverse primer. Using its own MiXCR run on the multiplex PCR reads, TCRdb lists one record per CDR3 protein. The sample lists about 310,000 distinct CDR3 sequences, 65% occurring once. Out of unsorted whole blood came the blood RNA, and germline DNA was extracted as well. Sample: peripheral blood. The receptors stem from a man between 40 and 49 years old with primary liver carcinoma and hepatitis B virus infection.

The chain uses TRBV11-3 and TRBJ2-5; TRBD2 matches at 10 bases. The V gene's germline CDR1 is SGHNT and CDR2 YENEEA. After removal of 5 bases from V and 5 bases from J, the junction contained 11 bases not matched to a gene. This CDR3 is 16 amino acids long. The CDR3 bases are TGTGCCAGCAGCATACGATATGGACTAGCGGAGGAGACCCAGTACTTC. Its protein product is CASSIRYGLAEETQYF.

With respect to this clonotype: A much larger clone differs by one base, so this may be a read error. The V and J genes are TRBV12-3 or TRBV12-4 and TRBJ2-1; 10 bases are shared with TRBD2. This CDR3 has 15 amino acids. J was trimmed by 6 bases and V by 6 bases; bases with no gene match: 8. CDR3 protein: CASSRSLAGANEQFF. The CDR3 DNA reads as TGTGCCAGCAGCCGAAGTCTAGCGGGAGCCAATGAGCAGTTCTTC.

Comments on this clonotype: The final CDR3 position lacks the conserved phenylalanine or tryptophan, pointing to a likely read error. The rearrangement uses TRBV5-6 and TRBJ2-3; TRBD2 aligns across 13 bases. CDR1 is SGHDT and CDR2 is YYEEEE in the germline V gene. This CDR3 comprises 16 residues. Unmatched junction bases numbered 4, after V lost 3 bases and J lost 3 bases. Here the CDR3 DNA reads TGTGCCAGCAGCTGGACTAGCGGGAGTACAACAGATACGCAGTATTCT. Its protein product is CASSWTSGSTTDTQYS.

This clonotype has just a few counts. The chain combines TRBV28 with TRBJ1-1; D not certain. The CDR3 sequence is 14 residues long. Germline assignment: CDR1 MDHEN and CDR2 SYDVKM. V gave up 6 bases and J gave up 6 bases, with 17 bases separating them. The CDR3 sequence is CASRFTTPGAEAFF. As DNA, the CDR3 is TGTGCCAGCAGGTTTACAACGCCCGGGGCTGAAGCTTTCTTT. Using reference TRBV28 and TRBJ1-1 for the parts outside the CDR3, the full variable domain is DVKVTQSSRYLVKRTGEKVFLECVQDMDHENMFWYRQDPGLGLRLIYFSYDVKMKEKGDIPEGYSVSREKKERFSLILESASTNQTSMYLCASRFTTPGAEAFFGQGTRLTVV.

This clonotype was counted many times. The chain couples TRBV4-1 to TRBJ2-1; 11 positions match TRBD2. CDR3 length equals 16 residues. Germline V lookup: CDR1 MGHRA, CDR2 YSYEKL. Losses at the gene ends were 5 bases for V and 2 bases for J; bases not matched to a gene: 5. The DNA for the CDR3 is TGCGCCAGCAGCGCGATAGCGGGAGGGCCCTACAATGAGCAGTTCTTC. Translating it yields CASSAIAGGPYNEQFF.

The chain links TRBV19 to TRBJ2-1; a weak D match, TRBD2 (6 bases). This CDR3 comprises 11 residues. Deletions cut 10 bases from V and 9 bases from J, with 13 bases between. The V gene's germline CDR1 is LNHDA and CDR2 SQIVND (reference sequence). This CDR3 is CATRVGGEQFF. The DNA of the CDR3 is TGTGCCACCCGGGTGGGGGGTGAGCAGTTCTTC.

On this clonotype: One end of the junction varies from germline; a read error may be responsible. This rearrangement joins TRBV6-5 to TRBJ2-2, with TRBD2 as a possible D gene (5 bases). Germline CDR1 reads MNHEY; CDR2 reads SVGAGI. The CDR3 length is 13 residues. This CDR3 reads CASSQFISGELLF. For the CDR3, the DNA is TGTGCCAGCAGCCAGTTCATATCCGGGGAGCTGTTATTT.

This clonotype appeared a single time. This clone may be a read error of a much larger clone one base away. This chain links TRBV6-5 with TRBJ2-7; perhaps TRBD2 as D (7 bases). The V gene's germline CDR1 is MNHEY and CDR2 SVGAGI. The CDR3 extends over 14 amino acids. The V and J ends lost 3 bases and 6 bases respectively, with 15 bases between them. The chain's CDR3 is CASSYGRGALEQYF. The CDR3 nucleotides are TGTGCCAGCAGTTATGGTCGGGGGGCCCTCGAGCAGTACTTC.

The chain is built from TRBV18 and TRBJ2-1, with a tentative D call TRBD1 (5 bases). This CDR3 contains 13 residues. Trimming left V 2 bases short and J 11 bases short, with 13 bases between. CDR1 KGHSH and CDR2 LQKENI come from the germline V gene. The CDR3 protein is CASSPESPGKQFF. CDR3 bases: TGTGCCAGCTCACCAGAGAGTCCAGGGAAGCAGTTCTTC.

This clonotype was picked up many times. The chain has TRBV29-1 and TRBJ1-1; no reliable D call. The V end was cut by 0 bases, the J end by 8 bases, with 13 bases between. Germline V gene data show CDR1 as SQVTM and CDR2 as ANQGSEA. The CDR3 sequence is 13 residues long. The CDR3 DNA reads TGCAGCGTTGAAGATCGACTTACTACAGAAGCTTTCTTT. Translation: CSVEDRLTTEAFF.

Comments on this clonotype: Germline and junction disagree at one end, which may indicate a read error. V and J are TRBV18 and TRBJ1-2, with 9 bases matching TRBD1. The CDR3 has 13 amino acids. Germline assignment: CDR1 KGHSH and CDR2 LQKENI. The CDR3 is CVSSQGASYGYTF. CDR3 DNA sequence: TGTGTCAGCTCACAGGGGGCCTCCTATGGCTACACCTTC.

V is TRBV2 and J is TRBJ1-2, with a tentative D call TRBD1 (6 bases). V lost 2 bases and J 9 bases, leaving 16 bases between the germline ends. CDR1 and CDR2 (germline): SNHLY, FYNNEI. The CDR3 loop spans 14 amino acids. The CDR3 region is CASSEWAGEESYTF. The CDR3 DNA reads as TGTGCCAGCAGTGAATGGGCAGGGGAAGAAAGCTACACCTTC.

Comments on this clonotype: The CDR3 does not close with the conserved phenylalanine or tryptophan, likely indicating a read error. The V gene is TRBV29-1, the J gene TRBJ1-2; D remains unclear. This CDR3 is 13 amino acids long. Looked up from germline, CDR1 is SQVTM and CDR2 is ANQGSEA. Between the trimmed V and J ends, which lost 0 bases and 7 bases, there was a span of 12 bases. The DNA for the CDR3 is TGCAGCGTTGAAGAGAGTGGTATTGGTGGCTACACCCTC. As protein: CSVEESGIGGYTL.

Comment on this clonotype: A much larger clone lies one base from this, so it may be a read error. CDR3 residues: CASSPFELPTGAFETQYF. CDR3 sequence (DNA): TGTGCCAGCAGTCCTTTTGAACTTCCGACAGGGGCCTTCGAGACCCAGTACTTC. The chain recombines TRBV6-1 with TRBJ2-5, with 8 positions matching TRBD1. The CDR3 extends over 18 amino acids. Germline CDR1 and CDR2: MNHNS and SASEGT. J lost 5 bases, V lost 5 bases, and 19 bases had no gene match.

V and J are TRBV28 and TRBJ2-7; D gene ambiguous. The CDR3 sequence is 14 residues long. Trimming pared 5 bases from V and 2 bases from J, leaving 13 bases between. Germline-derived CDR1 and CDR2 are MDHEN and SYDVKM. The CDR3 region has the DNA TGTGCCAGCAGTCGCCTGGTTGGTCCCTACGAGCAGTACTTC. It encodes CASSRLVGPYEQYF.

As for this clonotype: Here the CDR3 omits its conserved ending phenylalanine or tryptophan, so a read error is the likely source. V usage is TRBV6-6 and J usage is TRBJ1-2, with D possibly being TRBD1 (5 bases). The CDR3 has 13 residues. Germline CDR1 MNHNY, CDR2 SVGAGI (reference sequence). The V end lost 2 bases, the J end lost 6 bases, and 10 bases lay between the germline ends. The DNA of the CDR3 is TGTGCCAGCAGTTACCCGGGGGGGGATGGCTACACCATC. Its translation: CASSYPGGDGYTI.

This clonotype has ten or more counts. This chain links TRBV19 with TRBJ2-1; 10 bases match TRBD2. V lost 6 bases, J lost 1 base, and 6 bases stayed unmatched. The CDR3 contains 16 residues. Germline V gene sequence: CDR1 LNHDA, CDR2 SQIVND (reference sequence). CDR3 DNA: TGTGCCAGTAGGGCTAGCGGGAGTGGGTCCTACAATGAGCAGTTCTTC. It codes for CASRASGSGSYNEQFF.

In the case of this clonotype: Germline and junction disagree at one end, which may indicate a read error. The DNA of the CDR3 is TGTACCAGCAGTCCGACATGGGGAAATGAAAAACTGTTTTTT. It specifies CTSSPTWGNEKLFF. This sequence joins TRBV12-3 or TRBV12-4 and TRBJ1-4; D unresolved. The CDR3 spans 14 residues.

The chain has TRBV5-4 and TRBJ2-3, with 8 nucleotides matching TRBD1. Germline V CDR1 and CDR2: SGHNT, YYREEE (reference sequence). The CDR3 runs 19 residues. V trimming: 6 bases; J trimming: 0 bases; junction bases outside the gene matches: 18. The CDR3 protein is CASNFTEGLHRGSTDTQYF. The CDR3 region has the DNA TGTGCCAGCAATTTCACTGAGGGGTTGCACAGGGGGAGCACAGATACGCAGTATTTT.

The CDR3 spells CASSLERVPNYGCTF. The DNA for the CDR3 is TGTGCCAGCAGCTTAGAGAGGGTTCCTAACTATGGTTGCACCTTC. The chain joins TRBV11-2 to TRBJ1-2; no definite D call. Germline lookup yields CDR1 SGHAT and CDR2 FQNNGV. V dropped 0 bases and J dropped 13 bases, with 21 bases sitting between them. The CDR3 loop spans 15 amino acids.

This clonotype was observed many times. J is TRBJ2-7 and V is TRBV6-1; 7 bases fit TRBD2. CDR1 and CDR2 from the germline V gene are MNHNS and SASEGT. The length of the CDR3 is 14 residues. The V segment lost 4 bases and the J segment 2 bases; nucleotides outside the gene matches: 5. The chain's CDR3 is CASSAASGTYEQYF. CDR3 DNA sequence: TGTGCCAGCAGTGCAGCTAGCGGTACCTACGAGCAGTACTTC.

V and J are TRBV5-1 and TRBJ2-7, with D unclear. Trimming removed 8 bases from V and 7 bases from J, with 25 bases in between. Germline CDR1 and CDR2: SGHRS and YFSETQ. The CDR3 totals 15 residues. The CDR3: CARSPSDEVSWEQYF. For the CDR3, the DNA is TGCGCCAGGAGCCCGTCCGACGAGGTCTCATGGGAGCAGTACTTC.

This clonotype was detected once. Relative to the germline gene, one junction end is altered; a read error may explain this. The V and J genes are TRBV11-2 and TRBJ2-7; D is possibly TRBD1 (5 bases). This CDR3 is 14 amino acids long. Germline assignment: CDR1 SGHAT and CDR2 FQNNGV. As DNA, the CDR3 is TGTGGCAGCAGTTTTCTTACAGGAACCTACGAGCAGTACTTC. As protein: CGSSFLTGTYEQYF.

The gene calls are TRBV11-1 and TRBJ1-1; D is ambiguous. The CDR3 loop spans 16 amino acids. Trimming cost V 2 bases and J 6 bases, with 19 bases left between them. Germline V lookup: CDR1 SGHAT, CDR2 FQDESV (reference sequence). CDR3 in DNA: TGTGCCAGCAGCTTAATCGGCAGTACCCGAGACGCTGAAGCTTTCTTT. Protein sequence: CASSLIGSTRDAEAFF.

This clonotype was recorded at least ten times. The chain couples TRBV11-2 to TRBJ2-1; TRBD2 matches at 10 bases. CDR1 is SGHAT and CDR2 is FQNNGV in the germline V gene. V gave up 5 bases and J gave up 5 bases; unmatched junction bases: 9. The CDR3 runs 16 residues. The CDR3 spells CASSDPPSGRNNEQFF. Written as DNA, the CDR3 is TGTGCCAGCAGCGACCCTCCTAGCGGGAGAAACAATGAGCAGTTCTTC.